This TCR beta chain was retrieved from a study of CD8 T cells in Susac syndrome. Study overall: Patients with Susac syndrome, at blood draw, were therapy-naive, on corticosteroids, or on intravenous immunoglobulin alone.

Reverse transcription of roughly 0.5 to 1 ug RNA was carried out with random hexamers. The immunoSEQ assay covered 54 Vbeta and 13 Jbeta segments for CDR3. TCRdb ran MiXCR on the immunoSEQ multiplex PCR reads and lists one entry per CDR3 protein. The repertoire holds about 240,000 distinct CDR3 sequences, 90% to 97% seen once, with approximately 0.1% in the top ten. As to this clonotype: Its antigen is undetermined.

The study, taken as a whole, reports: Where Susac syndrome CD4+ T cell repertoires were concerned, no clonal expansion was evident.

The CDR3 is 14 residues long. V shed 6 bases and J 2 bases; nucleotides not matched to a gene: 6. Germline V CDR1 and CDR2: SGHTA, FQGNSA. This clonotype was sampled from a human donor with Susac syndrome. The V gene is TRBV7-2, the J gene TRBJ1-2; 7 positions agree with TRBD1. The sequencing input was CD4+ T cells from PBMCs. The CDR3 nucleotides are TGTGCCAGCAGACAAGGACAGGTGAACTATGGCTACACCTTC. This encodes CASRQGQVNYGYTF.